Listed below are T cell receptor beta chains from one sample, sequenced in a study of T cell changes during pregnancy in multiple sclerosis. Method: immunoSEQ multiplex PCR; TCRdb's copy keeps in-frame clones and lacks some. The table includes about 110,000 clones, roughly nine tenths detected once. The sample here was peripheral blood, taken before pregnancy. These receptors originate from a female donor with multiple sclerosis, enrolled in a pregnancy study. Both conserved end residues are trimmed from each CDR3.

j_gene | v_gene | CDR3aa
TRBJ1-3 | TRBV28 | ASSLDRVNTIY
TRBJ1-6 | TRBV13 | ASSLQGTMRSYNSPLH
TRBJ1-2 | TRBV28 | ASSPSTGTGGAGYGYT
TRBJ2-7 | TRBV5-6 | ASSRLLKDYHYEQY
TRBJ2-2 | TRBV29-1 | SANSGSNTGELF
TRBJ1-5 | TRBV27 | ASSRSYSNQPQH
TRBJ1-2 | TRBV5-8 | ASRPDRGYYGYT
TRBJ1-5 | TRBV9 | ASSVTGGEGQPQH
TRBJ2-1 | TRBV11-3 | ASSLGAGGGFYNEQF
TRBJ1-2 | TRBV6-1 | ASLGGGGYT
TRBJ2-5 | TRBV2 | ASGGGPGKETQY
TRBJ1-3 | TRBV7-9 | ASSRDFTGGNTIY
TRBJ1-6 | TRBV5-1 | ASSSGHPNSPLH
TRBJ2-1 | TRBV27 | ASSLSSGVFEQF
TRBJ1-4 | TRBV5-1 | ASSLGRGPNEKLF
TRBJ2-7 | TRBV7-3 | ASSLADSYEQY
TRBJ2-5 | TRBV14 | ASSPSSTGVAQY
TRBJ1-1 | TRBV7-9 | ASSFDLQGAPVTEAF
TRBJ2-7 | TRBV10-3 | ATSDSSYEQY
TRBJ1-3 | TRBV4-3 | ASSQGAGGNTIY
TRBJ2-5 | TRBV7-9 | ASSLEGGSRRETQY
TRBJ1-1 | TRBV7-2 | ASSLAGENTEAF